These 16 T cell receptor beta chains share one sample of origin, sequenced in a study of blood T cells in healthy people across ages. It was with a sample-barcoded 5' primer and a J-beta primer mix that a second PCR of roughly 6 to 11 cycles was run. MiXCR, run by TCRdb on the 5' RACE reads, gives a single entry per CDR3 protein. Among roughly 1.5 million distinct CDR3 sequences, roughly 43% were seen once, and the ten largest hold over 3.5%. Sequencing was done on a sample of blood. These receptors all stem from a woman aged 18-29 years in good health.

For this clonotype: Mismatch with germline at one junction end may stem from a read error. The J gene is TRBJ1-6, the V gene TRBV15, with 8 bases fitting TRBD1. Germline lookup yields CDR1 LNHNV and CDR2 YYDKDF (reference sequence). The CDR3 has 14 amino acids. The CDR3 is CATSNRGFDSPLHF. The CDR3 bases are TGTGCCACCAGCAACAGGGGGTTTGATTCACCTCTCCACTTT.

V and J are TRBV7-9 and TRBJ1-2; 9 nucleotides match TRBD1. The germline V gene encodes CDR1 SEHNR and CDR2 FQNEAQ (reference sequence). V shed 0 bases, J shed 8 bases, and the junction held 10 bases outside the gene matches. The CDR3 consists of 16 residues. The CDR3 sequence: CASSLARTGGGAGYTF. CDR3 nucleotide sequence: TGTGCCAGCAGCTTAGCCCGAACAGGGGGCGGTGCAGGCTACACCTTC. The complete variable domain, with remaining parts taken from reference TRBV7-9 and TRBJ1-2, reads DTGVSQNPRHKITKRGQNVTFRCDPISEHNRLYWYRQTLGQGPEFLTYFQNEAQLEKSRLLSDRFSAERPKGSFSTLEIQRTEQGDSAMYLCASSLARTGGGAGYTFGSGTRLTVV.

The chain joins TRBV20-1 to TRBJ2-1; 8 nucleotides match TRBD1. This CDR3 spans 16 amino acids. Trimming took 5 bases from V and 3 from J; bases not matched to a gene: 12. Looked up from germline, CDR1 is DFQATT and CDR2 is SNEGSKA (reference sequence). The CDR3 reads CSAGREQGADYNEQFF. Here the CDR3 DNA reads TGCAGTGCTGGACGAGAGCAGGGGGCTGACTACAATGAGCAGTTCTTC.

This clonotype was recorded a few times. CDR3 amino acids: CASSFNIAGAGDTQYF. CDR3 nucleotide sequence: TGTGCCAGCAGCTTCAATATAGCGGGGGCAGGAGATACGCAGTATTTT. The genes are TRBV7-2 and TRBJ2-3; 9 nucleotides match TRBD2. The V and J ends lost 3 bases and 5 bases, in that order; junction bases with no gene match: 9. The CDR3 runs 16 residues. CDR1 is SGHTA and CDR2 is FQGNSA in the germline V gene.

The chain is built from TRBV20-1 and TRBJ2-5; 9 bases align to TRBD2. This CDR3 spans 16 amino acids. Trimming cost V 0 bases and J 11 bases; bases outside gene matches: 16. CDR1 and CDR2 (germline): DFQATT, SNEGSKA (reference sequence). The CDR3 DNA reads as TGCAGTGCTAGAGATCGCCGCGGGAGGGCTTACAATGAGCAGTACTTC. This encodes CSARDRRGRAYNEQYF.

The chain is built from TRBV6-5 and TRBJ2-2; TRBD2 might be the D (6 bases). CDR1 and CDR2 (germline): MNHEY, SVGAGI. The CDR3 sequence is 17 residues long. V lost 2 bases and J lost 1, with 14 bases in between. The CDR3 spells CASSYLAGTGNTGELFF. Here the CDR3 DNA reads TGTGCCAGCAGTTACCTTGCGGGGACGGGGAACACCGGGGAGCTGTTTTTT.

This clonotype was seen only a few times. CDR3: CASSERGYVETQYF. CDR3 sequence (DNA): TGTGCCAGCAGTGAAAGGGGATACGTGGAGACCCAGTACTTC. V and J are TRBV2 and TRBJ2-5, with a weak D call TRBD1 (5 bases). This CDR3 contains 14 residues. The V and J ends lost 2 bases and 5 bases respectively, with 12 bases between them. Germline loops: CDR1 SNHLY, CDR2 FYNNEI.

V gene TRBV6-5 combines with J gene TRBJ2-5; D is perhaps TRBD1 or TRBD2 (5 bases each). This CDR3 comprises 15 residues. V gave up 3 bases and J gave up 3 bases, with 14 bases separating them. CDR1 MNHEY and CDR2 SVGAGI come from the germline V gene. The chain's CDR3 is CASSYGGPNKETQYF. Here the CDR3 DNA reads TGTGCCAGCAGTTATGGGGGACCTAATAAAGAGACCCAGTACTTC.

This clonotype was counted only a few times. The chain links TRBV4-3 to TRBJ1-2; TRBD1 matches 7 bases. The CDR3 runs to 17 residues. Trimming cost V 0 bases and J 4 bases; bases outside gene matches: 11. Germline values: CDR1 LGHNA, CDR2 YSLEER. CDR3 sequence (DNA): TGCGCCAGCAGCCAAGAGACTCTACGGGCAGGGGGCTATGGCTACACCTTC. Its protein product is CASSQETLRAGGYGYTF.

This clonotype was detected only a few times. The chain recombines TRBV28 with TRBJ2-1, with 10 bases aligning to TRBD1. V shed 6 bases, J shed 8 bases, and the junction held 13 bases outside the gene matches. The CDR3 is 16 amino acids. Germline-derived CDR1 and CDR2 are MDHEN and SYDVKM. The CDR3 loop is CASSNPRDRGLYEQFF. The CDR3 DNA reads TGTGCCAGCAGCAATCCCCGGGACAGGGGACTCTATGAGCAGTTCTTC.

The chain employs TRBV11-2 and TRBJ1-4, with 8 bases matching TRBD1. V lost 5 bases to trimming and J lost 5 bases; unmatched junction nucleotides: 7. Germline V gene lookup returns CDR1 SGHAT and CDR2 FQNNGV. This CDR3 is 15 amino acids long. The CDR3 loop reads CASSRGQGGNEKLFF. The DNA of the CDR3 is TGTGCCAGCAGCCGCGGACAGGGAGGGAATGAAAAACTGTTTTTT.

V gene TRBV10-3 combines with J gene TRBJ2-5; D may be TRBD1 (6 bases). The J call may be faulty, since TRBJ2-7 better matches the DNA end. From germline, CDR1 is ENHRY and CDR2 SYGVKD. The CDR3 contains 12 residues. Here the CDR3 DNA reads TGTGCCATCAGCCTACAGGGCCACGAGCAGTACTTC. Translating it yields CAISLQGHEQYF.

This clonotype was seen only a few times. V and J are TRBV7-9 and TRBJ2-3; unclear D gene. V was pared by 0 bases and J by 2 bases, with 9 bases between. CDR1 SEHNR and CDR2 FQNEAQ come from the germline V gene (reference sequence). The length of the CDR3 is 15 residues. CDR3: CASSLAGIDTDTQYF. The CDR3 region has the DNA TGTGCCAGCAGCTTAGCGGGGATTGACACAGATACGCAGTATTTT. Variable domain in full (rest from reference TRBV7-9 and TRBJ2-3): DTGVSQNPRHKITKRGQNVTFRCDPISEHNRLYWYRQTLGQGPEFLTYFQNEAQLEKSRLLSDRFSAERPKGSFSTLEIQRTEQGDSAMYLCASSLAGIDTDTQYFGPGTRLTVL.

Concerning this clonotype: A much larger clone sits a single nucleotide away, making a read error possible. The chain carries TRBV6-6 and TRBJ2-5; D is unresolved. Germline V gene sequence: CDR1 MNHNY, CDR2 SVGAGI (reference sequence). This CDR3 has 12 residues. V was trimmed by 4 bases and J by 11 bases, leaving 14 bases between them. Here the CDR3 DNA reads TGTGCCAGCAGTTCCCAGTACAATGAGCAGTACTTC. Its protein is CASSSQYNEQYF.

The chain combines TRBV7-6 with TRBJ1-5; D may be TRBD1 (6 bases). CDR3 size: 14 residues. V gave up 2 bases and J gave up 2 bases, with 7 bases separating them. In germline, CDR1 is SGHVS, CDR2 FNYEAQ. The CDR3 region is CASSLQGRNQPQHF. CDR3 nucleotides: TGTGCCAGCAGCTTACAGGGGCGCAATCAGCCCCAGCATTTT.

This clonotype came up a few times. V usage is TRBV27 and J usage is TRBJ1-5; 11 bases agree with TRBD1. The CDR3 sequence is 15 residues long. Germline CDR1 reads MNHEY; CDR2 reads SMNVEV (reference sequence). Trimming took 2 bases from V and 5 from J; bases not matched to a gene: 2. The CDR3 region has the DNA TGTGCCAGCAGTTTACGGACAGGGGGCGATCAGCCCCAGCATTTT. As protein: CASSLRTGGDQPQHF.